Listed below are T cell receptor beta chains from one sample, sequenced in a study of T cells after yellow fever vaccination. TCRdb re-called the 5' RACE reads through MiXCR, storing one row per CDR3 protein. The sample has about 580,000 distinct CDR3 sequences, about a sixth seen once. The starting material was PBMCs, obtained 5 days after the first yellow fever vaccination. The receptor source for this set is a man aged 18 to 29 who received the YFV17D yellow fever vaccine. CDR3s include the opening cysteine and the closing phenylalanine or tryptophan. D genes are given only for firm matches. For some rows the clone size is stated as once, few or many, or as a class when expanded; others skip it.

V: TRBV7-9
D: .
J: TRBJ1-1
size: few
DNA: TGTGCCAGCAGCCGCAGGGTAGACACTGAAGCTTTCTTT
CDR3: CASSRRVDTEAFF

V: TRBV6-1
D: .
J: TRBJ2-3
size: few
DNA: TGTGCCAGCAGTGGAGCTGACACGGCCCGTTTTGATACGCAGTATTTT
CDR3: CASSGADTARFDTQYF

V: TRBV4-3
D: .
J: TRBJ2-3
size: few
DNA: TGCGCCAGCAGCCAAGAGAGAGTTTCTAGCACAGATACGCAGTATTTT
CDR3: CASSQERVSSTDTQYF

V: TRBV7-9
D: .
J: TRBJ2-7
size: many
DNA: TGTGCCAGCAGCTTAGACTACGAGCAGTACTTC
CDR3: CASSLDYEQYF

V: TRBV4-2
D: .
J: TRBJ1-3
size: .
DNA: TGTGCCAGCAGCCAATGGCAGGGCCTCAACCCTTCTGGAAACACCATATATTTT
CDR3: CASSQWQGLNPSGNTIYF

V: TRBV5-4
D: .
J: TRBJ1-6
size: .
DNA: TGTGCCAGCAGCTTGGTGGTCAACTCACCCCTCCACTTT
CDR3: CASSLVVNSPLHF

V: TRBV14
D: .
J: TRBJ2-1
size: few
DNA: TGTGCCAGCAGCCCTATGACCGGGGCCGAGTACAATGAGCAGTTCTTC
CDR3: CASSPMTGAEYNEQFF

V: TRBV6-2/TRBV6-3
D: .
J: TRBJ2-1
size: few
DNA: TGTGCCAGCAGTTACCTACAAAACAATGAGCAGTTCTTC
CDR3: CASSYLQNNEQFF

V: TRBV24-1
D: .
J: TRBJ2-1
size: .
DNA: TGTGCCACCAGTGATATAAATTGGGAGCAGTTCTTC
CDR3: CATSDINWEQFF

V: TRBV5-6
D: .
J: TRBJ2-7
size: .
DNA: TGTGCCAGCAGCTTGCCCCAGGGTCCCTACGAGCAGTACTTC
CDR3: CASSLPQGPYEQYF

V: TRBV29-1
D: .
J: TRBJ2-3
size: few
DNA: TGCAGCGGCTACAAGCGGGCAGATACGCAGTATTTT
CDR3: CSGYKRADTQYF

V: TRBV12-3/TRBV12-4
D: TRBD1
J: TRBJ2-6
size: .
DNA: TGTGCCAGCAGTCTAAGACAGGGACCCTCTGGGGCCAACGTCCTGACTTTC
CDR3: CASSLRQGPSGANVLTF

V: TRBV9
D: TRBD1
J: TRBJ2-5
size: few
DNA: TGTGCCAGCAGCGCACGGACAGGGGAGACCCAGTACTTC
CDR3: CASSARTGETQYF

V: TRBV7-9
D: .
J: TRBJ1-2
size: few
DNA: TGTGCCAGCAGCTTAGATGGGGGCCTAGGGTATGGCTACACCTTC
CDR3: CASSLDGGLGYGYTF

V: TRBV10-3
D: .
J: TRBJ2-7
size: .
DNA: TGTGCCATCAGTGAGACCGCTGTCTACGAGCAGTACTTC
CDR3: CAISETAVYEQYF

V: TRBV29-1
D: TRBD1
J: TRBJ2-7
size: many
DNA: TGCAGCGTTGCCACAGGGGCCGAGCAGTACTTC
CDR3: CSVATGAEQYF

V: TRBV6-2/TRBV6-3
D: TRBD1
J: TRBJ1-1
size: .
DNA: TGTGCCAGCACCGGGACAGGGCCTTCTGAAGCTTTCTTT
CDR3: CASTGTGPSEAFF

V: TRBV7-9
D: TRBD2
J: TRBJ2-5
size: .
DNA: TGTGCCAGCAGCCCCCCTTTTCGCGGGGGAAACCAAGAGACCCAGTACTTC
CDR3: CASSPPFRGGNQETQYF

V: TRBV5-1
D: .
J: TRBJ2-4
size: many
DNA: TGCGCCAGCAGCGTACTAGGAGGAAACATTCAGTACTTC
CDR3: CASSVLGGNIQYF

V: TRBV18
D: .
J: TRBJ1-2
size: .
DNA: TGTGCCAGCTCTCTCCCAGGGGCGCTTGGCTACACCTTC
CDR3: CASSLPGALGYTF

V: TRBV18
D: .
J: TRBJ1-1
size: .
DNA: TGTGCCAGCTCGGTGACGGTGAACACTGAAGCTTTCTTT
CDR3: CASSVTVNTEAFF

V: TRBV6-2/TRBV6-3
D: .
J: TRBJ1-6
size: .
DNA: TGTGCCAGCAGTTCCCGGGCCGAATATAATTCACCCCTCCACTTT
CDR3: CASSSRAEYNSPLHF

V: TRBV21-1
D: .
J: TRBJ1-1
size: few
DNA: TGTGCCAGCAGCAAAGCGCGGCACAGGAACACTGAAGCTTTCTTT
CDR3: CASSKARHRNTEAFF

V: TRBV20-1
D: .
J: TRBJ2-7
size: .
DNA: TGCAGTGCTAGCCACAGCAGAAGGTCCGAGCAGTACTTC
CDR3: CSASHSRRSEQYF

V: TRBV6-1
D: .
J: TRBJ1-5
size: .
DNA: TGTGCCAGCAGTACCACAAGTTTCAGCGTGGGGAATCAGCCCCAGCATTTT
CDR3: CASSTTSFSVGNQPQHF